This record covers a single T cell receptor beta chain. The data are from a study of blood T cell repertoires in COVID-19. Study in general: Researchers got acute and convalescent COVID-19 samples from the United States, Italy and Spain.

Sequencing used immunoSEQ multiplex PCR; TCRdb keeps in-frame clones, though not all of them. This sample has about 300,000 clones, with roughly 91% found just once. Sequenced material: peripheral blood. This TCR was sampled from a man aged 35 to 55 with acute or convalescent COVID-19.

In DNA, the CDR3 is TGTGCCAGCAGCTCCAAGGGGCTGAACACTGAAGCTTTCTTT. It yields the protein CASSSKGLNTEAFF. The chain carries TRBV7-9 and TRBJ1-1; D is perhaps TRBD1 (5 bases). V lost 4 bases and J 0 bases, leaving 9 bases between the germline ends. This CDR3 has 14 amino acids. CDR1 SEHNR and CDR2 FQNEAQ come from the germline V gene (reference sequence). Complete variable domain (other parts from reference TRBV7-9 and TRBJ1-1): DTGVSQNPRHKITKRGQNVTFRCDPISEHNRLYWYRQTLGQGPEFLTYFQNEAQLEKSRLLSDRFSAERPKGSFSTLEIQRTEQGDSAMYLCASSSKGLNTEAFFGQGTRLTVV.